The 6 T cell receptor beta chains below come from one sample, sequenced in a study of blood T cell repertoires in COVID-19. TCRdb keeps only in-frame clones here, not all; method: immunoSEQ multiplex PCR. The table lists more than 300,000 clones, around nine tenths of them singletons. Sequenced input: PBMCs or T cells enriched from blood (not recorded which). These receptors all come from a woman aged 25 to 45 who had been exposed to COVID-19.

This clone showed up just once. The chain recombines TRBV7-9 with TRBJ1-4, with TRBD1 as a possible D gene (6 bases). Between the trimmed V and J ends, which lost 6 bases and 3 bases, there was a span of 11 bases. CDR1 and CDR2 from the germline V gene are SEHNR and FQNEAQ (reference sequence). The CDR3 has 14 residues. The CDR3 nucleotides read TGTGCCAGCAGGCCTGACAGGTCTAATGAAAAACTGTTTTTT. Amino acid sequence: CASRPDRSNEKLFF.

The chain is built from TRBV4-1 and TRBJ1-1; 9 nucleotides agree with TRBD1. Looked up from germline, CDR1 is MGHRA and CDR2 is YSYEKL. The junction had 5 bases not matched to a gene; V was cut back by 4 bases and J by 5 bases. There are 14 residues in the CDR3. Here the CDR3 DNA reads TGCGCCAGCAGCCTAGGACAGGGGTTGACTGAAGCTTTCTTT. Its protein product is CASSLGQGLTEAFF.

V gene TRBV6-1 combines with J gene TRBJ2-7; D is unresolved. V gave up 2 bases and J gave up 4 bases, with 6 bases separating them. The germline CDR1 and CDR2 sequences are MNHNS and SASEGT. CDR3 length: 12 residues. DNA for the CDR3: TGTGCCAGCAGTGAATCAATTTACGAGCAGTACTTC. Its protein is CASSESIYEQYF.

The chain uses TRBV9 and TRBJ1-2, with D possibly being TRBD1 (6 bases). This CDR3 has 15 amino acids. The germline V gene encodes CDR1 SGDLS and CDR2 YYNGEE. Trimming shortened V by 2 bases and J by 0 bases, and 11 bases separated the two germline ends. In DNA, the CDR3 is TGTGCCAGCAGCGTTGGACAGTTAGCTAACTATGGCTACACCTTC. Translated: CASSVGQLANYGYTF.

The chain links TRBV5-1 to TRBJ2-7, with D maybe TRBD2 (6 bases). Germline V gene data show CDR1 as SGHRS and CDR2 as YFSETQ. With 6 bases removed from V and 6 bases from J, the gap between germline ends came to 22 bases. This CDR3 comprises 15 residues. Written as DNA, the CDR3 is TGCGCCAGCACCTACAGCTTTGGAAGGGGAGGCGAGCAGTACTTC. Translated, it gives CASTYSFGRGGEQYF.

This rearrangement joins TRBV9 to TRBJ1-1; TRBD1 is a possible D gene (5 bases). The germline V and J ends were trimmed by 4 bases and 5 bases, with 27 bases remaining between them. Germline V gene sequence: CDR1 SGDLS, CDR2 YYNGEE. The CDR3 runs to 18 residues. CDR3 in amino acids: CASSSHGGVEAWRTEAFF. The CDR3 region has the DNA TGTGCCAGCAGCTCTCACGGGGGGGTCGAGGCCTGGAGGACTGAAGCTTTCTTT.